The 21 T cell receptor beta chains listed next were all sequenced from one sample in a study of a mutant IDH1 vaccine in newly diagnosed glioma (dated by TCRdb to the early 2020s). The label giving this sample's time point can be read as: baseline, week 1 (first vaccination visit). Per the publication, the treatment or condition label means: pre-vaccination baseline after standard-of-care therapy. Receptors were amplified or captured by the immunoSEQ multiplex PCR assay. Sourced from immuneACCESS, this table was stored by TCRdb with only in-frame sequences that have V and J called. A share of the clones is absent; for the studies checked, an unresolved V gene accounts for under half, and the remainder has no known explanation. Within this sample are some 95,000 clones, with about 82% of them counted one time only. The ten most abundant clones make up approximately 7.9% of the sample. The material sequenced was PBMCs, taken from a glioma patient treated with radiotherapy, temozolomide or both. Receptor source: a middle-aged man with glioma.

This chain links TRBV30 with TRBJ1-4; D is undetermined. V was clipped by 0 bases and J by 3 bases, with 11 bases between them. The CDR3 has 15 amino acids. Per germline, CDR1 GTSNPN and CDR2 SVGIG (reference sequence). The CDR3 region is CAWSVSGAANEKLFF. The CDR3 DNA reads TGTGCCTGGAGTGTTTCGGGTGCAGCTAATGAAAAACTGTTTTTT. The full variable domain, its missing parts supplied by reference TRBV30 and TRBJ1-4, is SQTIHQWPATLVQPVGSPLSLECTVEGTSNPNLYWYRQAAGRGLQLLFYSVGIGQISSEVPQNLSASRPQDRQFILSSKKLLLSDSGFYLCAWSVSGAANEKLFFGSGTQLSVL.

The chain employs TRBV28 and TRBJ1-2; 7 positions match TRBD1. Looked up from germline, CDR1 is MDHEN and CDR2 is SYDVKM. This CDR3 has 15 amino acids. Trimming cost V 6 bases and J 4 bases; bases outside gene matches: 11. Here the CDR3 DNA reads TGTGCCAGCAGCCCCCCCGACAGGGAGGCCTATGGCTACACCTTC. It translates to CASSPPDREAYGYTF.

In its sample, this clone was seen a few times. The genes are TRBV19 and TRBJ2-1; unclear D gene. The CDR3 totals 16 residues. V was pared by 2 bases and J by 4 bases, with 15 bases between. Germline V lookup: CDR1 LNHDA, CDR2 SQIVND (reference sequence). The CDR3 DNA is TGTGCCAGTAGTATAACCTTACAGACAACTTACAATGAGCAGTTCTTC. This encodes CASSITLQTTYNEQFF.

The rearrangement joins TRBV7-2 to TRBJ1-2; D might be TRBD1 (5 bases). Deletions cut 4 bases from V and 4 bases from J, with 10 bases between. The germline gives CDR1 SGHTA, CDR2 FQGNSA. The CDR3 sequence is 13 residues long. The CDR3 spells CASSSDRAYGYTF. The CDR3, as DNA: TGTGCCAGCAGCTCAGACAGAGCCTATGGCTACACCTTC.

This chain uses TRBV6-6 with TRBJ2-7, with D hard to call. V was cut by 0 bases and J by 5 bases, with 11 bases left in between. This CDR3 is 14 amino acids long. Germline-derived CDR1 and CDR2 are MNHNY and SVGAGI (reference sequence). CDR3 coding DNA: TGTGCCAGCAGTTACTCGAGTCTGGGCCACGAGCAGTACTTC. Protein: CASSYSSLGHEQYF.

This clone was picked up a small number of times. J is TRBJ1-1 and V is TRBV30; unclear D gene. Deletions cut 0 bases from V and 1 base from J, with 12 bases between. Germline assignment: CDR1 GTSNPN and CDR2 SVGIG (reference sequence). The CDR3 has 15 amino acids. The CDR3 DNA sequence: TGTGCCTGGAGTGTAGTTAGGGCTCGGAACACTGAAGCTTTCTTT. It is translated as CAWSVVRARNTEAFF.

V and J are TRBV25-1 and TRBJ2-2; the D gene is possibly TRBD1 (7 bases). The length of the CDR3 is 15 residues. Germline V gene sequence: CDR1 MGHDK, CDR2 SYGVNS. Trimming took 4 bases from V and 5 from J, leaving 14 bases between them. The CDR3 region has the DNA TGTGCCAGCAGTGCCCCAGGGGGGAAAACCGGGGAGCTGTTTTTT. Protein product: CASSAPGGKTGELFF. Looking up the rest from reference TRBV25-1 and TRBJ2-2 gives the full variable domain: EADIYQTPRYLVIGTGKKITLECSQTMGHDKMYWYQQDPGMELHLIHYSYGVNSTEKGDLSSESTVSRIRTEHFPLTLESARPSHTSQYLCASSAPGGKTGELFFGEGSRLTVL.

The chain has TRBV6-5 and TRBJ1-2, with D hard to call. Per germline, CDR1 MNHEY and CDR2 SVGAGI. Trimming stripped 0 bases from V and 8 bases from J, with 4 bases between. There are 11 residues in the CDR3. The CDR3 protein is CASSYSYGYTF. CDR3 nucleotides: TGTGCCAGCAGTTACTCATACGGCTACACCTTC.

This clone came up a few times. J is TRBJ1-1 and V is TRBV7-2; the D gene is possibly TRBD1 (5 bases). V lost 1 base to trimming and J lost 0 bases, with 9 bases between them. CDR3 length: 15 amino acids. Germline-derived CDR1 and CDR2 are SGHTA and FQGNSA. The CDR3 DNA follows: TGTGCCAGCAGCTTAGTGGGGCTCATGAACACTGAAGCTTTCTTT. Amino acid sequence: CASSLVGLMNTEAFF.

Written as DNA, the CDR3 is TGCGCCAGCAGCTTGCCTCTACCCCGCTCCTACGAGCAGTACTTC. Amino acid sequence: CASSLPLPRSYEQYF. The chain combines TRBV5-1 with TRBJ2-7; D is uncertain. CDR3 size: 15 residues. CDR1 and CDR2 from the germline V gene are SGHRS and YFSETQ. V lost 1 base, J lost 0 bases, and 11 bases lay in between.

This rearrangement joins TRBV27 to TRBJ1-1, with TRBD1 as a possible D gene (6 bases). Germline CDR1 is MNHEY and CDR2 is SMNVEV (reference sequence). This CDR3 has 13 residues. Trimming took off 6 bases at V and 0 bases at J, with 8 bases between the two ends. CDR3 in DNA: TGTGCCAGCAGAAACAGGGTGAACACTGAAGCTTTCTTT. It codes for CASRNRVNTEAFF.

The CDR3 region is CASSVRGQKNQPQHF. CDR3 DNA sequence: TGTGCCAGCAGTGTTCGTGGACAGAAAAATCAGCCCCAGCATTTT. The genes are TRBV2 and TRBJ1-5; tentatively, D is TRBD1 (6 bases). Germline CDR1 is SNHLY and CDR2 is FYNNEI. Trimming left V 4 bases short and J 4 bases short, with 14 bases between. The CDR3 consists of 15 residues. Supplemented by reference TRBV2 and TRBJ1-5, the full variable domain reads EPEVTQTPSHQVTQMGQEVILRCVPISNHLYFYWYRQILGQKVEFLVSFYNNEISEKSEIFDDQFSVERPDGSNFTLKIRSTKLEDSAMYFCASSVRGQKNQPQHFGDGTRLSIL.

The chain recombines TRBV11-3 with TRBJ2-3, with TRBD1 identical over 8 bases. This CDR3 spans 15 amino acids. Per the germline V gene, CDR1 is SGHNT and CDR2 is YENEEA. The V segment lost 0 bases and the J segment 1 base; nucleotides outside the gene matches: 0. CDR3 sequence reads: CASSLEGQGTDTQYF. In DNA form, the CDR3 reads TGTGCCAGCAGCTTAGAGGGACAGGGCACAGATACGCAGTATTTT.

V and J are TRBV27 and TRBJ2-7, with 7 bases identical to TRBD2. Germline V gene data show CDR1 as MNHEY and CDR2 as SMNVEV (reference sequence). V lost 5 bases to trimming and J lost 3 bases; unmatched junction nucleotides: 13. This CDR3 has 16 amino acids. The CDR3 region is CASSLHLAESIYEQYF. In nucleotides, the CDR3 is TGTGCCAGCAGTCTCCATCTAGCGGAGTCAATCTACGAGCAGTACTTC.

This sequence joins TRBV5-1 and TRBJ1-1; D is undetermined. The CDR3 is made up of 16 amino acids. Germline assignment: CDR1 SGHRS and CDR2 YFSETQ. V lost 0 bases, J lost 0 bases, and 12 bases lay in between. The CDR3 here is CASSLAAGGMNTEAFF. As DNA, the CDR3 is TGCGCCAGCAGCTTGGCAGCAGGTGGCATGAACACTGAAGCTTTCTTT.

CDR3 coding DNA: TGTGCCAGCAGTGAAGTGAGCGGACCGACGTATGGCTACACCTTC. It yields the protein CASSEVSGPTYGYTF. This rearrangement joins TRBV2 to TRBJ1-2; D unresolved. Germline V lookup: CDR1 SNHLY, CDR2 FYNNEI. V was trimmed by 1 base and J by 5 bases, leaving 14 bases between them. This CDR3 spans 15 amino acids.

The genes are TRBV4-3 and TRBJ2-3, with 11 bases matching TRBD2. The V gene's germline CDR1 is LGHNA and CDR2 YSLEER. CDR3 size: 17 residues. Trimming removed 0 bases from V and 2 bases from J; junction bases left unmatched: 4. CDR3 nucleotides: TGCGCCAGCAGCCAAGATTGGACTAGCGGGTTCACAGATACGCAGTATTTT. This codes for CASSQDWTSGFTDTQYF.

V is TRBV18 and J is TRBJ2-2; 8 nucleotides line up with TRBD2. The CDR3 extends over 16 amino acids. J lost 5 bases, V lost 3 bases, and 8 bases had no gene match. The germline V gene has CDR1 KGHSH and CDR2 LQKENI. The CDR3 DNA reads as TGTGCCAGCTCACCTACAAGCGGGAGCGATACCGGGGAGCTGTTTTTT. It is translated as CASSPTSGSDTGELFF. Looking up the rest from reference TRBV18 and TRBJ2-2 gives the full variable domain: NAGVMQNPRHLVRRRGQEARLRCSPMKGHSHVYWYRQLPEEGLKFMVYLQKENIIDESGMPKERFSAEFPKEGPSILRIQQVVRGDSAAYFCASSPTSGSDTGELFFGEGSRLTVL.

The rearrangement links TRBV6-6 to TRBJ2-7; possibly TRBD1 or TRBD2 for D (5 bases each). The CDR3 extends over 14 amino acids. Germline lookup yields CDR1 MNHNY and CDR2 SVGAGI (reference sequence). The germline V and J ends were trimmed by 6 bases and 2 bases, with 14 bases remaining between them. DNA for the CDR3: TGTGCCAGCAGCCTCCGGGACGCCGCCTACGAGCAGTACTTC. It translates to CASSLRDAAYEQYF.

J is TRBJ2-6 and V is TRBV10-3, with 7 bases aligning to TRBD1. J lost 3 bases, V lost 6 bases, and 5 bases had no gene match. Per the germline V gene, CDR1 is ENHRY and CDR2 is SYGVKD. The CDR3 covers 15 residues. The CDR3 DNA follows: TGTGCCATCAGATTCCAGGGGGTTGGGGCCAACGTCCTGACTTTC. Its protein is CAIRFQGVGANVLTF.

This chain uses TRBV11-2 with TRBJ2-5; 7 nucleotides line up with TRBD2. V gave up 5 bases and J gave up 0 bases; unmatched junction bases: 9. Germline V gives CDR1 SGHAT, CDR2 FQNNGV. The CDR3 runs to 16 residues. CDR3 sequence: CASSPPRAGYQETQYF. The CDR3 DNA follows: TGTGCCAGCAGCCCTCCCAGAGCGGGGTACCAAGAGACCCAGTACTTC.